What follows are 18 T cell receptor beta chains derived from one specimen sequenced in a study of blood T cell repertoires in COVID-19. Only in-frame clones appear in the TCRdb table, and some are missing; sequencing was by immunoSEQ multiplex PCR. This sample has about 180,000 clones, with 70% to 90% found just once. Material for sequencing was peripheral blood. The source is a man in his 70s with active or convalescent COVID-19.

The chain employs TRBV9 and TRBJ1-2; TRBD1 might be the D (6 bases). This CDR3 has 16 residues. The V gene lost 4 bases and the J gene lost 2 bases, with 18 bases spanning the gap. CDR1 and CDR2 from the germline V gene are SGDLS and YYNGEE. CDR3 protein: CASSPRVGTGNYGYTF. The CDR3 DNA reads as TGTGCCAGCAGCCCCCGGGTAGGAACAGGGAACTATGGCTACACCTTC.

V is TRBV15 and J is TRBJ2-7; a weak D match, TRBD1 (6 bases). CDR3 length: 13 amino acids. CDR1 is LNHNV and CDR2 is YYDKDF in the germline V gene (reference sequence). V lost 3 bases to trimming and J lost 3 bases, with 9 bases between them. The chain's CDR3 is CATSRGDIYEQYF. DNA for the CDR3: TGTGCCACCAGCAGGGGGGACATCTACGAGCAGTACTTC.

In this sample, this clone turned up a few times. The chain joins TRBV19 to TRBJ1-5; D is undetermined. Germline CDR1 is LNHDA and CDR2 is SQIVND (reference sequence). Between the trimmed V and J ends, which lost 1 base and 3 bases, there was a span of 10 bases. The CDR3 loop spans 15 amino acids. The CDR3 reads CASSIGGFYNQPQHF. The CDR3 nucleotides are TGTGCCAGTAGTATAGGAGGGTTCTACAATCAGCCCCAGCATTTT.

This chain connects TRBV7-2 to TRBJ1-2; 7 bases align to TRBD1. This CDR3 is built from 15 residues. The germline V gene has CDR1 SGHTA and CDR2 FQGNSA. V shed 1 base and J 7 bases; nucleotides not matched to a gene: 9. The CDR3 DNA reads TGTGCCAGCAGCTTAGACGGAGGCAGGGGGATTGGCTACACCTTC. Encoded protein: CASSLDGGRGIGYTF. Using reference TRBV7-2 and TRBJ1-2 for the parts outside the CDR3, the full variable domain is GAGVSQSPSNKVTEKGKDVELRCDPISGHTALYWYRQSLGQGLEFLIYFQGNSAPDKSGLPSDRFSAERTGGSVSTLTIQRTQQEDSAVYLCASSLDGGRGIGYTFGSGTRLTVV.

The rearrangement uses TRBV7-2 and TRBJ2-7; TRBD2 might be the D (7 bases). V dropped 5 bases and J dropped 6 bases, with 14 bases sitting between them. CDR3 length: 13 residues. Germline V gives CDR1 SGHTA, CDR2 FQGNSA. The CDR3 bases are TGTGCCAGCAGCCCCTGGGGGGGGCTCGAGCAGTACTTC. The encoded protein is CASSPWGGLEQYF.

The CDR3 loop reads CASSQGRAGGPDKAFF. CDR3 nucleotides: TGCGCCAGCAGCCAAGGAAGAGCAGGGGGACCTGATAAAGCTTTCTTT. The gene calls are TRBV4-3 and TRBJ1-1, with 7 bases identical to TRBD1. The CDR3 contains 16 residues. With V trimmed by 1 base and J by 9 bases, 14 bases remained unmatched. CDR1 and CDR2 (germline): LGHNA, YSLEER.

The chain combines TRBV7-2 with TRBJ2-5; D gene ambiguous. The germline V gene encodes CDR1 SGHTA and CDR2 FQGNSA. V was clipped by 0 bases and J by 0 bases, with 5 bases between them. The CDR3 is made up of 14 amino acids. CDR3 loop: CASSLAIYQETQYF. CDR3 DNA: TGTGCCAGCAGCTTAGCCATTTACCAAGAGACCCAGTACTTC.

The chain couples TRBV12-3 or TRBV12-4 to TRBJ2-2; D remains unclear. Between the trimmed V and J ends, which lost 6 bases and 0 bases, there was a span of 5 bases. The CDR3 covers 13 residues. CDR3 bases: TGTGCCAGCAGCCTAGCGAACACCGGGGAGCTGTTTTTT. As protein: CASSLANTGELFF.

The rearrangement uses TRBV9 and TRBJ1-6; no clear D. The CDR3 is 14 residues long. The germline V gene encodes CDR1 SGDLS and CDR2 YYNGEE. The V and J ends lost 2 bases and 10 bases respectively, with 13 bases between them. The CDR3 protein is CASSVGGLGSPLHF. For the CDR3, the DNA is TGTGCCAGCAGCGTTGGAGGGCTAGGCTCACCCCTCCACTTT.

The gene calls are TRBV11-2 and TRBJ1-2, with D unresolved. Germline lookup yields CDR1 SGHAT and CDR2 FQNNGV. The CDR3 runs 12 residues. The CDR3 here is CAGGVGNYGYTF. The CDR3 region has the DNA TGTGCGGGCGGGGTCGGGAACTATGGCTACACCTTC.

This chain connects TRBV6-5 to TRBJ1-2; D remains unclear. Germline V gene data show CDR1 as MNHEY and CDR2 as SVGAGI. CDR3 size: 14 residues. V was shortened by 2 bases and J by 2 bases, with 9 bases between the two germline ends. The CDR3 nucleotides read TGTGCCAGCAGTTACAGTCTAGAGAACTATGGCTACACCTTC. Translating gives CASSYSLENYGYTF.

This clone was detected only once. Here the CDR3 reads CASLGLAESTDTQYF. CDR3 nucleotide sequence: TGTGCTTCTCTCGGGCTAGCGGAGAGCACAGATACGCAGTATTTT. The rearrangement uses TRBV28 and TRBJ2-3; 7 bases agree with TRBD2. Per germline, CDR1 MDHEN and CDR2 SYDVKM. The CDR3 sequence is 15 residues long.

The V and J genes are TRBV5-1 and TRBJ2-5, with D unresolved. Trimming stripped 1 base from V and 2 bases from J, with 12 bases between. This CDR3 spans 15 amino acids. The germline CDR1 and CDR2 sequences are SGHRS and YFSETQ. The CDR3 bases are TGCGCCAGCAGCTTGACACACACCAGACAAGAGACCCAGTACTTC. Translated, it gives CASSLTHTRQETQYF.

Written as DNA, the CDR3 is TGTGCCAGCAGCCCCGGAGGACAGGGAGTTAATAACTATGGCTACACCTTC. The encoded protein is CASSPGGQGVNNYGYTF. The chain couples TRBV5-4 to TRBJ1-2, with 8 bases identical to TRBD1. V lost 4 bases to trimming and J lost 1 base; unmatched junction nucleotides: 12. Germline-derived CDR1 and CDR2 are SGHNT and YYREEE (reference sequence). The CDR3 has 17 residues.

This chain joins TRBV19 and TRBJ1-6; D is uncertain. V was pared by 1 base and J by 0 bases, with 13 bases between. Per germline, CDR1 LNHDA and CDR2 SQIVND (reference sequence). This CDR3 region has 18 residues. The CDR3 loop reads CASSIAPPRSSYNSPLHF. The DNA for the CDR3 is TGTGCCAGTAGTATAGCCCCCCCTCGGAGCTCCTATAATTCACCCCTCCACTTT.

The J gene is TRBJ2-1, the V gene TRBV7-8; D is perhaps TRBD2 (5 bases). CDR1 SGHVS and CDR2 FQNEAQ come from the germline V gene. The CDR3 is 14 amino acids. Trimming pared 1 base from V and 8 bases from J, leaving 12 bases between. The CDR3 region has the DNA TGTGCCAGCAGCTTAGGACCCGCCGGGGATGAGCAGTTCTTC. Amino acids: CASSLGPAGDEQFF.

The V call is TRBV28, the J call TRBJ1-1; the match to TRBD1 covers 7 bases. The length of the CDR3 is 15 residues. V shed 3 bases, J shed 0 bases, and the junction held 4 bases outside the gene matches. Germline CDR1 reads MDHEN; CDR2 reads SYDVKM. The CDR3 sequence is CASSLTDRLNTEAFF. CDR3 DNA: TGTGCCAGCAGTTTGACGGACAGGTTGAACACTGAAGCTTTCTTT.

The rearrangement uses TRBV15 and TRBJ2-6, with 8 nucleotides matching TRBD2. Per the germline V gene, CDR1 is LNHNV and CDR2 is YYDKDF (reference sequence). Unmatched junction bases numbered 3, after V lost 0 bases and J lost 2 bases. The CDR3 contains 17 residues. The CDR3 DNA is TGTGCCACCAGCAGAGAGGTGCGGGGGGCTGGGGCCAACGTCCTGACTTTC. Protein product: CATSREVRGAGANVLTF.